What follows are 25 T cell receptor beta chains derived from one specimen sequenced in a study of cytomegalovirus exposure and HLA in healthy donors. Use of 60 Vbeta and 13 Jbeta primers characterized the PCR. Profiling relied on immunoSEQ multiplex PCR, and the TCRdb table lists in-frame clones only, not all of them. The sample lists more than 95,000 clones, around 70% occurring once. Material: PBMCs. The origin of the receptors is a man aged 40-49 years in good health and CMV-seronegative.

This sequence joins TRBV19 and TRBJ1-2; D may be TRBD1 (6 bases). The CDR3 runs 13 residues. Trimming took off 3 bases at V and 7 bases at J, with 12 bases between the two ends. Germline V gene sequence: CDR1 LNHDA, CDR2 SQIVND (reference sequence). CDR3 in amino acids: CASSIAQGSGYTF. The CDR3 bases are TGTGCCAGTAGTATTGCACAGGGAAGTGGCTACACCTTC.

The CDR3 nucleotides are TGCGCCAGCAGGGGGGACAGGGATGCCGGGGCCAACGTCCTGACTTTC. It codes for CASRGDRDAGANVLTF. The chain joins TRBV4-3 to TRBJ2-6; 9 bases line up with TRBD1. This CDR3 spans 16 amino acids. Per germline, CDR1 LGHNA and CDR2 YSLEER. V shed 6 bases and J 4 bases; nucleotides not matched to a gene: 7.

The chain recombines TRBV7-9 with TRBJ2-3; 8 bases agree with TRBD2. This CDR3 has 16 residues. V trimming: 1 base; J trimming: 4 bases; junction bases outside the gene matches: 7. The germline gives CDR1 SEHNR, CDR2 FQNEAQ (reference sequence). CDR3 DNA: TGTGCCAGCAGCTTAGTGGGAGCGGGAGTCGCAGATACGCAGTATTTT. Its translation: CASSLVGAGVADTQYF.

This sequence joins TRBV29-1 and TRBJ2-1, with no clear D. The CDR3 consists of 12 residues. The V gene's germline CDR1 is SQVTM and CDR2 ANQGSEA. The germline V and J ends were trimmed by 5 bases and 0 bases, with 5 bases remaining between them. The CDR3 DNA reads TGCAGCGTTCCCAGCTCCTACAATGAGCAGTTCTTC. Translation gives CSVPSSYNEQFF.

This clone showed up just a few times. The chain couples TRBV5-1 to TRBJ1-4; 7 positions agree with TRBD1. The J segment lost 5 bases and the V segment lost 4 bases, leaving 8 bases of the junction unmatched. Germline CDR1 SGHRS, CDR2 YFSETQ. The CDR3 loop spans 15 amino acids. The CDR3 spells CASSSKTGLNEKLFF. In nucleotides, the CDR3 is TGCGCCAGCAGCAGCAAGACAGGGCTAAATGAAAAACTGTTTTTT.

V is TRBV7-9 and J is TRBJ1-1, with 9 bases aligning to TRBD1. The length of the CDR3 is 13 residues. The V and J ends lost 8 bases and 1 base, in that order; junction bases with no gene match: 2. Germline V gene sequence: CDR1 SEHNR, CDR2 FQNEAQ (reference sequence). CDR3 in amino acids: CASWDRENTEAFF. CDR3 coding DNA: TGTGCCAGCTGGGACAGGGAGAACACTGAAGCTTTCTTT.

This clone has a single count. The chain is built from TRBV9 and TRBJ2-1, with 7 bases identical to TRBD1. The CDR3 covers 17 residues. Per the germline V gene, CDR1 is SGDLS and CDR2 is YYNGEE. With V trimmed by 3 bases and J by 2 bases, 11 bases remained unmatched. The CDR3 spells CASSATGDRLTYNEQFF. CDR3 DNA sequence: TGTGCCAGCAGCGCAACAGGGGACCGCTTGACCTACAATGAGCAGTTCTTC.

This sequence joins TRBV5-6 and TRBJ2-4; 8 nucleotides match TRBD2. The CDR3 totals 17 residues. Germline V CDR1 and CDR2: SGHDT, YYEEEE. J was trimmed by 2 bases and V by 0 bases; bases with no gene match: 7. Written as DNA, the CDR3 is TGTGCCAGCAGCTTGGCTCTTAGCGGGATCACCAAAAACATTCAGTACTTC. It translates to CASSLALSGITKNIQYF.

J is TRBJ2-7 and V is TRBV5-1; 12 bases fit TRBD1. The V and J ends lost 4 bases and 2 bases, in that order; junction bases with no gene match: 4. Germline V gives CDR1 SGHRS, CDR2 YFSETQ. The CDR3 loop spans 15 amino acids. The CDR3: CASSLRDRGPYEQYF. Here the CDR3 DNA reads TGCGCCAGCAGCCTCCGGGACAGGGGGCCCTACGAGCAGTACTTC.

This chain joins TRBV14 and TRBJ2-3; 13 bases map to TRBD2. CDR3 length equals 17 residues. The V and J ends lost 2 bases and 4 bases, in that order; junction bases with no gene match: 6. Germline loops: CDR1 SGHDN, CDR2 FVKESK. CDR3 nucleotides: TGTGCCAGCAGCCAACAGGGGACTAGCGGGGAGGCAGATACGCAGTATTTT. This codes for CASSQQGTSGEADTQYF.

V gene TRBV5-4 combines with J gene TRBJ2-1; tentative D call: TRBD2 (6 bases). The CDR3 loop spans 14 amino acids. V dropped 0 bases and J dropped 6 bases, with 10 bases sitting between them. Per germline, CDR1 SGHNT and CDR2 YYREEE (reference sequence). The CDR3 sequence is CASSLDPSANEQFF. DNA of the CDR3: TGTGCCAGCAGCTTGGATCCTAGCGCCAATGAGCAGTTCTTC.

This rearrangement joins TRBV10-3 to TRBJ2-1; D ambiguous. The CDR3 spans 16 residues. V dropped 5 bases and J dropped 4 bases, with 18 bases sitting between them. From germline, CDR1 is ENHRY and CDR2 SYGVKD. The CDR3 loop is CAISPRSNGGYNEQFF. For the CDR3, the DNA is TGTGCCATCAGTCCCCGTTCTAACGGCGGATACAATGAGCAGTTCTTC.

V and J are TRBV4-1 and TRBJ1-2; tentative D call: TRBD1 (5 bases). Germline CDR1 and CDR2: MGHRA and YSYEKL. CDR3 size: 15 residues. Trimming left V 3 bases short and J 3 bases short, with 14 bases between. The CDR3 DNA is TGCGCCAGCAGCCAGGCCGGGACTACGGACTATGGCTACACCTTC. It is translated as CASSQAGTTDYGYTF.

V is TRBV4-2 and J is TRBJ2-7, with a possible D match to TRBD1 (6 bases). Germline V gene lookup returns CDR1 LGHNA and CDR2 YNFKEQ. V was clipped by 1 base and J by 4 bases, with 11 bases between them. This CDR3 comprises 14 residues. In nucleotides, the CDR3 is TGTGCCAGCAGCCAAGTGGGACAAGCATACGAGCAGTACTTC. Its translation is CASSQVGQAYEQYF.

Only a few counts were recorded for this clone. The CDR3 bases are TGTGCCAGCAGCGTAGCTGGCAGGGTTTTCTCAGATACGCAGTATTTT. It is translated as CASSVAGRVFSDTQYF. This chain joins TRBV9 and TRBJ2-3, with a tentative D call TRBD1 (5 bases). V lost 0 bases and J lost 4, with 15 bases in between. The CDR3 is 16 amino acids. Germline V gives CDR1 SGDLS, CDR2 YYNGEE.

This chain joins TRBV4-1 and TRBJ2-2; possible D gene TRBD1, 5 bases. CDR1 and CDR2 from the germline V gene are MGHRA and YSYEKL. V lost 5 bases, J lost 4 bases, and 17 bases lay in between. The CDR3 is 16 amino acids. In nucleotides, the CDR3 is TGCGCCAGCAGCGTCGGCAGGGTGGGGATCACCGGGGAGCTGTTTTTT. Amino acid sequence: CASSVGRVGITGELFF.

This chain links TRBV6-5 with TRBJ2-3; 10 bases fit TRBD1. The CDR3 has 15 amino acids. Germline assignment: CDR1 MNHEY and CDR2 SVGAGI. J was trimmed by 4 bases and V by 1 base; bases with no gene match: 2. CDR3 DNA sequence: TGTGCCAGCAGTTACTTCGGACAGGGGGCAGATACGCAGTATTTT. Translation gives CASSYFGQGADTQYF.

This chain joins TRBV7-2 and TRBJ1-4; 7 positions match TRBD1. V trimming: 6 bases; J trimming: 8 bases; junction bases outside the gene matches: 6. CDR1 is SGHTA and CDR2 is FQGNSA in the germline V gene. CDR3 length: 13 amino acids. The CDR3 here is CASSGQANEKLFF. CDR3 DNA sequence: TGTGCCAGCAGTGGACAGGCAAACGAAAAACTGTTTTTT.

The rearrangement uses TRBV10-3 and TRBJ2-7, with TRBD2 matching 8 bases. The length of the CDR3 is 15 residues. V lost 0 bases to trimming and J lost 2 bases; unmatched junction nucleotides: 3. In germline, CDR1 is ENHRY, CDR2 SYGVKD. CDR3 amino acids: CAISESTSATYEQYF. The CDR3 bases are TGTGCCATCAGTGAGTCGACTAGCGCAACCTACGAGCAGTACTTC.

In this sample, this clone turned up a few times. This chain links TRBV5-1 with TRBJ2-2; weak D call: TRBD2 (5 bases). V lost 2 bases and J lost 2, with 10 bases in between. Per the germline V gene, CDR1 is SGHRS and CDR2 is YFSETQ. The CDR3 has 15 amino acids. This chain's CDR3 is CASSFQAGNTGELFF. CDR3 DNA sequence: TGCGCCAGCAGCTTTCAGGCGGGCAACACCGGGGAGCTGTTTTTT.

J is TRBJ2-3 and V is TRBV14, with 13 bases that match TRBD2. V lost 2 bases to trimming and J lost 3 bases; unmatched junction nucleotides: 8. CDR1 SGHDN and CDR2 FVKESK come from the germline V gene. This CDR3 spans 18 amino acids. The CDR3, as DNA: TGTGCCAGCAGCCAAAGGACTAGCGGGGGCCTCCCGACAGATACGCAGTATTTT. Encoded protein: CASSQRTSGGLPTDTQYF.

The V call is TRBV14, the J call TRBJ2-1; possible D gene TRBD2, 6 bases. Per germline, CDR1 SGHDN and CDR2 FVKESK. Between the trimmed V and J ends, which lost 5 bases and 6 bases, there was a span of 14 bases. The CDR3 runs 14 residues. For the CDR3, the DNA is TGTGCCAGCAGCACCTGGACTAACCCCAATGAGCAGTTCTTC. It yields the protein CASSTWTNPNEQFF. Full variable domain (missing parts from reference TRBV14 and TRBJ2-1): EAGVTQFPSHSVIEKGQTVTLRCDPISGHDNLYWYRRVMGKEIKFLLHFVKESKQDESGMPNNRFLAERTGGTYSTLKVQPAELEDSGVYFCASSTWTNPNEQFFGPGTRLTVL.

V and J are TRBV7-2 and TRBJ1-1; TRBD1 matches 10 bases. There are 17 residues in the CDR3. Trimming removed 4 bases from V and 5 bases from J; junction bases left unmatched: 13. Germline V gene sequence: CDR1 SGHTA, CDR2 FQGNSA. In nucleotides, the CDR3 is TGTGCCAGCAGCTCGTCGTTTCGGACAGGGGGAAGAACTGAAGCTTTCTTT. As protein: CASSSSFRTGGRTEAFF.

The V call is TRBV6-1, the J call TRBJ1-6, with 9 bases identical to TRBD1. The junction had 6 bases not matched to a gene; V was cut back by 5 bases and J by 10 bases. The length of the CDR3 is 14 residues. Looked up from germline, CDR1 is MNHNS and CDR2 is SASEGT. CDR3 DNA sequence: TGTGCCAGCAGTTGGACAGGGGAAAAATCACCCCTCCACTTT. Translated: CASSWTGEKSPLHF.

The V call is TRBV27, the J call TRBJ1-1, with 12 positions matching TRBD1. The germline V gene encodes CDR1 MNHEY and CDR2 SMNVEV (reference sequence). V lost 3 bases, J lost 5 bases, and 7 bases stayed unmatched. The CDR3 has 16 amino acids. In DNA, the CDR3 is TGTGCCAGCAGTTTCTTGGGGACAGGGGGCAGGACTGAAGCTTTCTTT. Protein: CASSFLGTGGRTEAFF.